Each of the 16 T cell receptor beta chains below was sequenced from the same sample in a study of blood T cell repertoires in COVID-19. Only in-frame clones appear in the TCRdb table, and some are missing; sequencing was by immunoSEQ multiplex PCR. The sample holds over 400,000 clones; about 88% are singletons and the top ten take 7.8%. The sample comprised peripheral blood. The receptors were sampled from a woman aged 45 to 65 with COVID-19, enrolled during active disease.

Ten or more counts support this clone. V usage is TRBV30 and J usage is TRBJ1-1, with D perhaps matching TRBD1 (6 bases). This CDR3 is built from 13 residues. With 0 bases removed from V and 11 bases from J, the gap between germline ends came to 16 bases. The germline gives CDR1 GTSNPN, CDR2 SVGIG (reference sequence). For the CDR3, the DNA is TGTGCCTGGAGTGTCTCTCCATCAGGGGAGGCTTTCTTT. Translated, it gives CAWSVSPSGEAFF.

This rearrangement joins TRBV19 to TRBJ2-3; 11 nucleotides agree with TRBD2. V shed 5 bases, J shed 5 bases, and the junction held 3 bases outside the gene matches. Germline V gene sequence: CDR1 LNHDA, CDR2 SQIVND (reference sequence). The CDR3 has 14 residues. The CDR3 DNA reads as TGTGCCAGTAGTGCGACTAGCGGGGAAGATACGCAGTATTTT. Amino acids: CASSATSGEDTQYF.

The CDR3 DNA follows: TGCGCCAGCAGCTCGCGACAGGGCGATGGCTACACCTTC. Its protein is CASSSRQGDGYTF. The chain joins TRBV5-1 to TRBJ1-2; 7 bases map to TRBD1. Germline loops: CDR1 SGHRS, CDR2 YFSETQ. The V gene end was trimmed by 3 bases and the J gene end by 6 bases; junction bases not matched to a gene: 5. The CDR3 is 13 amino acids.

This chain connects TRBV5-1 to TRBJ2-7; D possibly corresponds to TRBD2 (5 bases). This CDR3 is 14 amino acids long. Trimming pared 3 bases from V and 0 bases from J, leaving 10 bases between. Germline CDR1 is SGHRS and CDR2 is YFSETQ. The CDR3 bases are TGCGCCAGCAGCTCCCACGGGGACTCCTACGAGCAGTACTTC. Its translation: CASSSHGDSYEQYF. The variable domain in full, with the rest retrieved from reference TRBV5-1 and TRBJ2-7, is KAGVTQTPRYLIKTRGQQVTLSCSPISGHRSVSWYQQTPGQGLQFLFEYFSETQRNKGNFPGRFSGRQFSNSRSEMNVSTLELGDSALYLCASSSHGDSYEQYFGPGTRLTVT.

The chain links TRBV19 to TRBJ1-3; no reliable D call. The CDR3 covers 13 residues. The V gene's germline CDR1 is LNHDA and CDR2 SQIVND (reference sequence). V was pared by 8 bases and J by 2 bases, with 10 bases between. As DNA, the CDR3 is TGTGCCAGTGGAGGACTGGCTGGAAACACCATATATTTT. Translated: CASGGLAGNTIYF.

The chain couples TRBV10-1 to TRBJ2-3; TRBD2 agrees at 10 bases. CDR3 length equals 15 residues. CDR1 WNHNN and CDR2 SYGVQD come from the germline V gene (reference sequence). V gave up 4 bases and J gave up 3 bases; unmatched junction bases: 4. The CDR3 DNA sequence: TGCGCCAGCAGTGGGCAGCGGGGGGGGACAGATACGCAGTATTTT. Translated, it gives CASSGQRGGTDTQYF.

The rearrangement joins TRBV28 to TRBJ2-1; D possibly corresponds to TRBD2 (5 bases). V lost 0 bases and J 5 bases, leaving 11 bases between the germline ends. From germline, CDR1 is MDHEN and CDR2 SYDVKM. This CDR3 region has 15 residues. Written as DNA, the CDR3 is TGTGCCAGCAGTTTATGGGACTCAGCTAACAATGAGCAGTTCTTC. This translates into CASSLWDSANNEQFF.

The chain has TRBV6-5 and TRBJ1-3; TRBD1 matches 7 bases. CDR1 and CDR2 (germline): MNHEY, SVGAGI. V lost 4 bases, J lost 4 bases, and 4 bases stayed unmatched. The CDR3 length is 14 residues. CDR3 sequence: CASSLTGVGNTIYF. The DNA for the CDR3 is TGTGCCAGCAGTTTAACAGGGGTGGGAAACACCATATATTTT.

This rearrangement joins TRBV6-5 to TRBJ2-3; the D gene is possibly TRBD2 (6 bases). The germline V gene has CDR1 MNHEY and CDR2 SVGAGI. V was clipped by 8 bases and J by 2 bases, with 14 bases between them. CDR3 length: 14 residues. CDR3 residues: CASALGGDTDTQYF. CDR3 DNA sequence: TGTGCCAGCGCTCTTGGCGGGGACACAGATACGCAGTATTTT.

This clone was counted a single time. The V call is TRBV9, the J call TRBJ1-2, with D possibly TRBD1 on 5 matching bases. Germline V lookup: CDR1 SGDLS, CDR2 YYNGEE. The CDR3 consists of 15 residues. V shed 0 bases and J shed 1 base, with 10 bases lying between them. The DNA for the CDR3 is TGTGCCAGCAGCGTAGCTGGGGCAGATAACTATGGCTACACCTTC. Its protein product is CASSVAGADNYGYTF.

CDR3 amino acids: CASMPRTGGSGNTEAFF. The CDR3 region has the DNA TGCGCCAGCATGCCCCGAACAGGGGGGAGTGGGAACACTGAAGCTTTCTTT. The chain is built from TRBV5-1 and TRBJ1-1, with TRBD1 matching 8 bases. Trimming at V came to 6 bases and at J to 1 base, leaving 14 bases not matched to a gene. The CDR3 runs to 17 residues. Germline V gene sequence: CDR1 SGHRS, CDR2 YFSETQ.

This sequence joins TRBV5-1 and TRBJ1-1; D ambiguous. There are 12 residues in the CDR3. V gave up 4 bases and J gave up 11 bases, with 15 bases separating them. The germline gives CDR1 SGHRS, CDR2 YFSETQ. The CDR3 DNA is TGCGCCAGCAGCATCCCGGGTCCTAGGGCTTTCTTT. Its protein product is CASSIPGPRAFF.

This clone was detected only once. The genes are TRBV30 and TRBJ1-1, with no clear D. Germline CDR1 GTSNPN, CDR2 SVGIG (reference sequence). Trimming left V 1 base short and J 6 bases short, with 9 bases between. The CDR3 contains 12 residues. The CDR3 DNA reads TGTGCCTGGAGTGACGGTACGCCTGAAGCTTTCTTT. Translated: CAWSDGTPEAFF.

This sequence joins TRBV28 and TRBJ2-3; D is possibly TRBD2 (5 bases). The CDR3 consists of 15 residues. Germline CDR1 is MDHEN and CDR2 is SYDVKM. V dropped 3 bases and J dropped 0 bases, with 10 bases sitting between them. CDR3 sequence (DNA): TGTGCCAGCAGTTTGGGAGCGGTGAGCACAGATACGCAGTATTTT. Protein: CASSLGAVSTDTQYF.

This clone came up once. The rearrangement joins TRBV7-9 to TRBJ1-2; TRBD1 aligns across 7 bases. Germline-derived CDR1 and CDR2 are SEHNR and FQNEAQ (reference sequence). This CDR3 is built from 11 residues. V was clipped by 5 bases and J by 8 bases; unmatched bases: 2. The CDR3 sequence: CASSRQGGYTF. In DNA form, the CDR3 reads TGTGCCAGCAGCCGACAGGGCGGCTACACCTTC.

The DNA of the CDR3 is TGCGCCAGCAGTCAATCAACGCGCTTACCCCCCAACGAGCAGTACTTC. This codes for CASSQSTRLPPNEQYF. The chain links TRBV23-1 to TRBJ2-7; no clear D gene. TRBV23-1 counts as an open reading frame of uncertain function. The V gene lost 0 bases and the J gene lost 5 bases, with 17 bases spanning the gap. This CDR3 region has 16 residues.